Included here is one TCR beta chain sequence, with context. The target antigen is unknown. These data are taken from a study of T cells after yellow fever vaccination. Points from the study as a whole: Any FACS-sorted repertoire could hold abundant clonotypes that contaminate it from the bulk population. Weaker in magnitude, the secondary response showed a faster peak on day 5 versus 15. The CD4 compartment and the CD8 compartment contained a small share of clonotypes in common.

The CDR3 runs 14 residues. Germline V gene lookup returns CDR1 DFQATT and CDR2 SNEGSKA (reference sequence). V was clipped by 3 bases and J by 9 bases; unmatched bases: 9. Each CDR3 protein is one row after TCRdb ran MiXCR on the 5' RACE reads. The sample holds hundreds of thousands of distinct CDR3 sequences, 9% to 15% seen once. The receptor comes from a man aged 25 to 45 who received the YFV17D yellow fever vaccine. This sequence joins TRBV20-1 and TRBJ2-2, with 8 bases matching TRBD2. Material: PBMCs, obtained on the day of the yellow fever booster vaccination. The DNA of the CDR3 is TGCAGTGCTAGCAAGGCGGGAGGCGAGCGGGAGCTGTTTTTT. It yields the protein CSASKAGGERELFF.